The clone carrying this T cell receptor (beta chain) was counted at least ten times. The CDR3 has 14 amino acids. V was clipped by 2 bases and J by 0 bases, with 8 bases between them. From germline, CDR1 is MNHNY and CDR2 SVGAGI (reference sequence). TCR beta CDR3 regions were amplified from RNA transcripts. The HTBI primer set was used in a first-round RT-PCR of the TCR CDR3. TCRdb ran MiXCR on the multiplex PCR reads and lists one entry per CDR3 protein. The repertoire holds 490,000 or so distinct CDR3 sequences, with less than 25% as singletons. Inclusion characteristics of ophthalmopathy patients comprised a Clinical Activity Score of at least 3, a NOSPECS grade of at least 4, and duration under 3 months. Clinical symptoms, serum thyroxine, TRAb, thyroid ultrasound and orbital computed tomography informed diagnoses. PBMCs were obtained from over 8.5 ml fresh peripheral blood. The data were obtained in a study of T cells in Graves' hyperthyroidism and ophthalmopathy. Overall study context: The blood sample was taken at first diagnosis, before treatment began.

The gene calls are TRBV6-6 and TRBJ2-7; a weak D match, TRBD1 (6 bases). Sequenced input: blood. The clonotype originates from a woman in her seventies with Graves' ophthalmopathy. The DNA of the CDR3 is TGTGCCAGCAGTTACCCGGACAGCTCCTACGAGCAGTACTTC. Residues: CASSYPDSSYEQYF.